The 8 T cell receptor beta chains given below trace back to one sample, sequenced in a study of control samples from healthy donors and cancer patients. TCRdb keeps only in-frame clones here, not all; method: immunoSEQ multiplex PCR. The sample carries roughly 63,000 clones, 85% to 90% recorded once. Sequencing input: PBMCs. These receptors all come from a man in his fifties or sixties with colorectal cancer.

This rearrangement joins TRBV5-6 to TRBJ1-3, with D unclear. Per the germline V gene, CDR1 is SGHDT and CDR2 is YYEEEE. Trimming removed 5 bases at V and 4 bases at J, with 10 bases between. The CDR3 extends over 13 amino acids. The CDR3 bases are TGTGCCAGCAGACTCCAACAGGGAAACACCATATATTTT. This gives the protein CASRLQQGNTIYF.

The CDR3 is CASKTQGGGSPLHF. For the CDR3, the DNA is TGTGCCAGCAAAACACAGGGGGGGGGATCACCCCTCCACTTT. The chain employs TRBV6-5 and TRBJ1-6; 8 bases are a match to TRBD1. The CDR3 length is 14 residues. The junction had 9 bases not matched to a gene; V was cut back by 7 bases and J by 10 bases. Germline CDR1 is MNHEY and CDR2 is SVGAGI.

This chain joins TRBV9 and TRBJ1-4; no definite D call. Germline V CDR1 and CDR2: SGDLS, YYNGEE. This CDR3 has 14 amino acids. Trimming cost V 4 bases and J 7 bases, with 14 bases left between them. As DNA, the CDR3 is TGTGCCAGCAGCCCCGGAAGCTTTGGTGAAAAACTGTTTTTT. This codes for CASSPGSFGEKLFF.

CDR3 bases: TGTGCCAGCAGCTTAGTTGGGGGTAATCGCCCCTACGAGCAGTACTTC. It is translated as CASSLVGGNRPYEQYF. V and J are TRBV7-8 and TRBJ2-7, with D perhaps given as TRBD1 or TRBD2 (5 bases each). V dropped 1 base and J dropped 2 bases, with 15 bases sitting between them. Germline V gene sequence: CDR1 SGHVS, CDR2 FQNEAQ. The CDR3 loop spans 16 amino acids.

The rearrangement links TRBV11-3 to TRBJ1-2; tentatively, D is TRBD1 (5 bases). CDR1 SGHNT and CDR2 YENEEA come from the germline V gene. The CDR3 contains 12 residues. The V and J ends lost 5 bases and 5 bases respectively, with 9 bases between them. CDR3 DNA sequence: TGTGCCAGCAGCGGGACGGTTTATGGCTACACCTTC. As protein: CASSGTVYGYTF.

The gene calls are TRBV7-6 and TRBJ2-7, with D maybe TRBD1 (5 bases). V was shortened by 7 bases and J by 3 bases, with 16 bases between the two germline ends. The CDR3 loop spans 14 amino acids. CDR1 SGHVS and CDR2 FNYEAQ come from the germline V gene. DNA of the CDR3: TGTGCCAGCAATCCAGGGAATAGTTTCTACGAGCAGTACTTC. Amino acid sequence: CASNPGNSFYEQYF.

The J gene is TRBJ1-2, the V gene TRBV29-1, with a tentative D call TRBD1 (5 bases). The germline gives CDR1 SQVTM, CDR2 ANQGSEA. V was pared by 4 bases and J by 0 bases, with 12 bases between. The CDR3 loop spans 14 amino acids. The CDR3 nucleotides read TGCAGCGTTGGGGGGTGGGGTTCTAACTATGGCTACACCTTC. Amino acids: CSVGGWGSNYGYTF.

The CDR3 DNA sequence: TGTGCCAGCAGCGCCCACCAGGGAAACTATGAGCAGTTCTTC. Protein: CASSAHQGNYEQFF. J is TRBJ2-1 and V is TRBV7-2; D perhaps matches TRBD1 (5 bases). The CDR3 contains 14 residues. The germline V gene has CDR1 SGHTA and CDR2 FQGNSA. V was pared by 5 bases and J by 8 bases, with 16 bases between.